Described below is a single TCR beta chain sequence and its context. Its target is unknown. Researchers built TCR beta cDNA using 5'RACE template switching with UMIs. TCRdb re-called the 5' RACE reads and gives one entry per CDR3 protein, without DNA. The sample's table shows approximately 150,000 distinct CDR3 sequences. This sample is part of a study of T cells expressing NK-cell markers. Study in general: Sorted CD3+CD56+NKG2C+, CD3+CD56+NKG2C- and CD3+CD56-NKG2C+ T cells provided the TCR beta repertoires.

Study-wide results and caveats: In a handful of donors, these clonotypes also led the CD3+CD56-NKG2C+ fraction. Uncertainty persisted over the HCMV specificity of expanded NKG2C+ T cell clones.

The CDR3 covers 15 residues. Germline V gene lookup returns CDR1 MNHEY and CDR2 SMNVEV (reference sequence). This receptor was taken from a man aged 18 to 30 in good health. Sequencing was done on a sample of blood T cells: a sorted CD56 or NKG2C T cell subset, CD4+ or CD8+ T cells, or bulk PBMC T cells (not recorded which). This chain joins TRBV27 and TRBJ2-7; TCRdb names TRBD1, which stays unverified in the absence of DNA. CDR3 loop: CASSLGTGLAYEQYF.